A single sample gave rise to the 3 T cell receptor beta chains below, sequenced in a study of T cell responses to AZD1222 COVID-19 vaccine. Profiling relied on immunoSEQ multiplex PCR, and the TCRdb table lists in-frame clones only, not all of them. This sample carries approximately 130,000 clones, approximately 85% of them seen once, and the ten largest clones take 4.5% to 6.5%. This material consisted of peripheral blood, taken 28 days after the second AZD1222 dose. The receptors originated from an adult who received the AZD1222 COVID-19 vaccine.

The chain has TRBV9 and TRBJ2-2; D ambiguous. Trimming took 0 bases from V and 0 from J, leaving 6 bases between them. Germline CDR1 is SGDLS and CDR2 is YYNGEE. The CDR3 is 15 amino acids. CDR3 in DNA: TGTGCCAGCAGCGTAGGGGAATCGAACACCGGGGAGCTGTTTTTT. This codes for CASSVGESNTGELFF. Supplemented by reference TRBV9 and TRBJ2-2, the full variable domain reads DSGVTQTPKHLITATGQRVTLRCSPRSGDLSVYWYQQSLDQGLQFLIQYYNGEERAKGNILERFSAQQFPDLHSELNLSSLELGDSALYFCASSVGESNTGELFFGEGSRLTVL.

V and J are TRBV2 and TRBJ1-3, with D uncertain. The CDR3 is 13 residues long. Germline CDR1 and CDR2: SNHLY and FYNNEI. Trimming removed 5 bases from V and 3 bases from J, with 8 bases in between. The DNA of the CDR3 is TGTGCCAGCAGTAGAAATATTGGAAACACCATATATTTT. Its protein product is CASSRNIGNTIYF.

V is TRBV12-3 or TRBV12-4 and J is TRBJ2-3; D is unclear. The V and J ends lost 2 bases and 6 bases respectively, with 6 bases between them. The CDR3 loop spans 12 amino acids. The CDR3 sequence is CASSLQGDTQYF. In DNA, the CDR3 is TGTGCCAGCAGTTTACAAGGGGATACGCAGTATTTT.